Listed here are 4 T cell receptor beta chains from one sample, sequenced in a study of CD8 T cells in ankylosing spondylitis. TCRdb re-analysed the 5' RACE reads in MiXCR, keeping a single row per CDR3 protein. This sample has 200,000 to 300,000 distinct CDR3 sequences, with 7.5% to 9% found just once. Sequencing was carried out using blood, either unsorted or a sorted T cell fraction (not recorded which). The source of these receptors is a male donor with ankylosing spondylitis or in good health (not recorded which).

This clonotype was counted at least ten times. The V call is TRBV12-3 or TRBV12-4, the J call TRBJ2-5; D is possibly TRBD1 (6 bases). Trimming took off 3 bases at V and 7 bases at J, with 21 bases between the two ends. The CDR3 extends over 16 amino acids. In nucleotides, the CDR3 is TGTGCCAGCAGTTTGAGGGGCCGGACAGCTCGTAGGACCCAGTACTTC. Translation: CASSLRGRTARRTQYF.

The genes are TRBV18 and TRBJ1-1; TRBD1 might be the D (5 bases). CDR1 and CDR2 (germline): KGHSH, LQKENI. Trimming pared 1 base from V and 5 bases from J, leaving 11 bases between. The CDR3 loop spans 14 amino acids. The CDR3 region is CASSPRGGGTEAFF. CDR3 sequence (DNA): TGTGCCAGCTCACCACGCGGGGGAGGAACTGAAGCTTTCTTT.

This clonotype was seen ten or more times. The chain is built from TRBV20-1 and TRBJ1-2; D possibly corresponds to TRBD1 (6 bases). Germline CDR1 reads DFQATT; CDR2 reads SNEGSKA (reference sequence). V lost 2 bases to trimming and J lost 7 bases, with 11 bases between them. CDR3 length equals 12 residues. The CDR3 nucleotides read TGCAGTGCTAGACATACAGGGTCTGGCTACACCTTC. This codes for CSARHTGSGYTF.

In this sample, this clonotype turned up many times. The chain is built from TRBV15 and TRBJ1-1; TRBD1 might be the D (5 bases). The germline V and J ends were trimmed by 3 bases and 4 bases, with 18 bases remaining between them. This CDR3 region has 16 residues. Germline V CDR1 and CDR2: LNHNV, YYDKDF (reference sequence). The CDR3 spells CATSSPTRGAGTEAFF. The DNA of the CDR3 is TGTGCCACCAGCAGTCCGACTAGGGGCGCGGGCACTGAAGCTTTCTTT. Drawing the rest from reference TRBV15 and TRBJ1-1, the complete variable domain is DAMVIQNPRYQVTQFGKPVTLSCSQTLNHNVMYWYQQKSSQAPKLLFHYYDKDFNNEADTPDNFQSRRPNTSFCFLDIRSPGLGDTAMYLCATSSPTRGAGTEAFFGQGTRLTVV.